A single sample is the source of the 21 T cell receptor beta chains below, sequenced in a study of cytomegalovirus exposure and HLA in healthy donors. Primers: 60 Vbeta forward and 13 Jbeta reverse. Libraries were prepared by immunoSEQ multiplex PCR; TCRdb keeps only in-frame clonotypes and omits some of them. The table has approximately 110,000 clones, around 80% seen once. The sample taken for sequencing was PBMCs. Source of these receptors: a man aged 50 to 60 in good health and CMV-seronegative.

The rearrangement links TRBV7-6 to TRBJ2-2; D possibly corresponds to TRBD1 (6 bases). V lost 5 bases, J lost 7 bases, and 20 bases lay in between. Germline CDR1 reads SGHVS; CDR2 reads FNYEAQ. This CDR3 has 16 amino acids. For the CDR3, the DNA is TGTGCCAGCAGCCAACCAAAACAGGGCAGGGACGGGGAGCTGTTTTTT. As protein: CASSQPKQGRDGELFF.

This clone was seen a few times. V and J are TRBV9 and TRBJ2-3; maybe TRBD2 (6 bases). CDR3 length equals 14 residues. With 5 bases removed from V and 2 bases from J, the gap between germline ends came to 12 bases. Per the germline V gene, CDR1 is SGDLS and CDR2 is YYNGEE. The CDR3 region is CASSNGGNTDTQYF. CDR3 sequence (DNA): TGTGCCAGCAGTAATGGAGGGAACACAGATACGCAGTATTTT.

The chain couples TRBV7-2 to TRBJ1-5; 11 bases map to TRBD1. This CDR3 is built from 15 residues. CDR1 SGHTA and CDR2 FQGNSA come from the germline V gene. Germline trimming cut 5 bases from V and 7 bases from J; bases unmatched to any gene: 7. The CDR3 coding sequence is TGTGCCAGCAGCGAGGACAGGGGGCATTACCAGCCCCAGCATTTT. This encodes CASSEDRGHYQPQHF.

The chain joins TRBV29-1 to TRBJ1-5, with 9 bases matching TRBD1. Germline loops: CDR1 SQVTM, CDR2 ANQGSEA. CDR3 length: 13 amino acids. V lost 6 bases, J lost 7 bases, and 7 bases stayed unmatched. DNA for the CDR3: TGCAGCGTCCAACAGGGGGCGAGGCAGCCCCAGCATTTT. The encoded protein is CSVQQGARQPQHF.

The V and J genes are TRBV5-4 and TRBJ1-6, with 7 bases that match TRBD1. Trimming removed 3 bases from V and 5 bases from J; junction bases left unmatched: 5. This CDR3 spans 15 amino acids. Germline V lookup: CDR1 SGHNT, CDR2 YYREEE (reference sequence). The DNA for the CDR3 is TGTGCCAGCAGCTGGGCCGGGACAGATAATTCACCCCTCCACTTT. This encodes CASSWAGTDNSPLHF.

The rearrangement joins TRBV9 to TRBJ2-7; D perhaps matches TRBD2 (6 bases). The germline V gene has CDR1 SGDLS and CDR2 YYNGEE. The V and J ends lost 0 bases and 3 bases respectively, with 13 bases between them. The CDR3 consists of 15 residues. The CDR3 spells CASSVGRETFYEQYF. The DNA for the CDR3 is TGTGCCAGCAGCGTAGGTCGGGAGACCTTCTACGAGCAGTACTTC.

The rearrangement links TRBV7-2 to TRBJ2-7, with D tentatively TRBD1 (7 bases). The germline V and J ends were trimmed by 8 bases and 10 bases, with 18 bases remaining between them. The CDR3 extends over 12 amino acids. CDR1 and CDR2 from the germline V gene are SGHTA and FQGNSA. The CDR3 DNA follows: TGTGCCAGCTGCTGGAGGGGGCTAAATCAGTACTTC. Translated: CASCWRGLNQYF. The full variable domain, with the rest looked up from reference TRBV7-2 and TRBJ2-7, is GAGVSQSPSNKVTEKGKDVELRCDPISGHTALYWYRQSLGQGLEFLIYFQGNSAPDKSGLPSDRFSAERTGGSVSTLTIQRTQQEDSAVYLCASCWRGLNQYFGPGTRLTVT.

V gene TRBV4-1 combines with J gene TRBJ2-7; 9 positions agree with TRBD2. Germline CDR1 is MGHRA and CDR2 is YSYEKL. The CDR3 runs 16 residues. J was trimmed by 6 bases and V by 3 bases; bases with no gene match: 12. Written as DNA, the CDR3 is TGCGCCAGCAGCCACCTCACCCGCCTAGCGGGGTGCGAGCAGTACTTC. Its translation is CASSHLTRLAGCEQYF.

The rearrangement links TRBV5-1 to TRBJ1-4; D ambiguous. The CDR3 length is 15 residues. Germline lookup yields CDR1 SGHRS and CDR2 YFSETQ. The V end lost 0 bases, the J end lost 5 bases, and 11 bases lay between the germline ends. The CDR3 region has the DNA TGCGCCAGCAGCTTGGTGGCGACTGGGAATGAAAAACTGTTTTTT. This codes for CASSLVATGNEKLFF.

This rearrangement joins TRBV5-1 to TRBJ2-1; perhaps TRBD2 as D (7 bases). CDR1 and CDR2 (germline): SGHRS, YFSETQ. The length of the CDR3 is 15 residues. Deletions cut 4 bases from V and 2 bases from J, with 13 bases between. The CDR3 here is CASSGTGGPYNEQFF. The CDR3 DNA is TGCGCCAGCAGCGGCACGGGGGGCCCCTACAATGAGCAGTTCTTC.

The V call is TRBV7-2, the J call TRBJ2-7, with 8 nucleotides matching TRBD2. Germline V lookup: CDR1 SGHTA, CDR2 FQGNSA. V lost 4 bases to trimming and J lost 4 bases; unmatched junction nucleotides: 6. The CDR3 contains 14 residues. CDR3 in amino acids: CASSSGLAAYEQYF. The CDR3 DNA reads as TGTGCCAGCAGCTCAGGACTAGCTGCGTACGAGCAGTACTTC.

The V gene is TRBV30, the J gene TRBJ2-3; 9 nucleotides align to TRBD1. The CDR3 is made up of 13 amino acids. V was pared by 7 bases and J by 4 bases, with 6 bases of the junction left unmatched. The germline V gene has CDR1 GTSNPN and CDR2 SVGIG (reference sequence). The CDR3 is CASVRDRADTQYF. In nucleotides, the CDR3 is TGTGCCTCTGTCCGGGACAGGGCAGATACGCAGTATTTT.

The chain uses TRBV5-4 and TRBJ2-7; D is perhaps TRBD2 (7 bases). Germline V lookup: CDR1 SGHNT, CDR2 YYREEE (reference sequence). CDR3 length: 16 amino acids. V was shortened by 4 bases and J by 4 bases, with 21 bases between the two germline ends. The CDR3 nucleotides read TGTGCCAGCAGCCCTGGTAGGGGGGGGAGTCTTTACGAGCAGTACTTC. Translating it yields CASSPGRGGSLYEQYF. The whole variable domain, filled in from reference TRBV5-4 and TRBJ2-7, reads ETGVTQSPTHLIKTRGQQVTLRCSSQSGHNTVSWYQQALGQGPQFIFQYYREEENGRGNFPPRFSGLQFPNYSSELNVNALELDDSALYLCASSPGRGGSLYEQYFGPGTRLTVT.

CDR3 sequence: CASSPTGGEGNQPQHF. The DNA for the CDR3 is TGCGCCAGCAGCCCGACAGGGGGCGAGGGCAATCAGCCCCAGCATTTT. V usage is TRBV5-1 and J usage is TRBJ1-5, with 10 bases aligning to TRBD1. This CDR3 is 16 amino acids long. CDR1 and CDR2 (germline): SGHRS, YFSETQ. Unmatched junction bases numbered 6, after V lost 4 bases and J lost 2 bases. The variable domain in full, with the rest retrieved from reference TRBV5-1 and TRBJ1-5, is KAGVTQTPRYLIKTRGQQVTLSCSPISGHRSVSWYQQTPGQGLQFLFEYFSETQRNKGNFPGRFSGRQFSNSRSEMNVSTLELGDSALYLCASSPTGGEGNQPQHFGDGTRLSIL.

The V gene is TRBV10-3, the J gene TRBJ2-1; TRBD2 aligns across 10 bases. CDR3 length: 19 amino acids. The ends lost 0 bases at V and 0 bases at J; junction bases unmatched: 8. Per germline, CDR1 ENHRY and CDR2 SYGVKD. This CDR3 is CAISESGSGGSSSYNEQFF. The CDR3 nucleotides read TGTGCCATCAGTGAGTCCGGTAGCGGGGGGTCAAGCTCCTACAATGAGCAGTTCTTC.

This chain joins TRBV4-3 and TRBJ2-1; tentative D call: TRBD2 (6 bases). Trimming pared 3 bases from V and 4 bases from J, leaving 13 bases between. The CDR3 sequence is 15 residues long. Germline V gene sequence: CDR1 LGHNA, CDR2 YSLEER. In DNA form, the CDR3 reads TGCGCCAGCAGCCAGACAAGCGGGTTATACAATGAGCAGTTCTTC. It is translated as CASSQTSGLYNEQFF.

This sequence joins TRBV6-5 and TRBJ1-4; TRBD1 agrees at 11 bases. This CDR3 has 14 residues. The germline V gene has CDR1 MNHEY and CDR2 SVGAGI. After removal of 3 bases from V and 10 bases from J, the junction contained 4 bases not matched to a gene. The DNA of the CDR3 is TGTGCCAGCAGTTATGCCGGGACAGGGGGAAAACTGTTTTTT. Its translation: CASSYAGTGGKLFF.

The V call is TRBV7-9, the J call TRBJ1-5; possibly TRBD1 for D (5 bases). V gave up 4 bases and J gave up 7 bases, with 17 bases separating them. Looked up from germline, CDR1 is SEHNR and CDR2 is FQNEAQ (reference sequence). CDR3 length: 15 residues. CDR3 DNA: TGTGCCAGCAGCTCCGAGGTCCCAGGGTGGCAGCCCCAGCATTTT. Residues: CASSSEVPGWQPQHF. The whole variable domain, filled in from reference TRBV7-9 and TRBJ1-5, reads DTGVSQNPRHKITKRGQNVTFRCDPISEHNRLYWYRQTLGQGPEFLTYFQNEAQLEKSRLLSDRFSAERPKGSFSTLEIQRTEQGDSAMYLCASSSEVPGWQPQHFGDGTRLSIL.

CDR3 residues: CASSLALGTLNEQYF. The CDR3 nucleotides read TGCGCCAGCAGCTTGGCCTTGGGGACTCTCAACGAGCAGTACTTC. The rearrangement links TRBV5-1 to TRBJ2-7; possible D gene TRBD2, 6 bases. CDR1 and CDR2 (germline): SGHRS, YFSETQ. The length of the CDR3 is 15 residues. With 0 bases removed from V and 5 bases from J, the gap between germline ends came to 15 bases.

The CDR3 spells CASSKGTSATNEKLFF. The CDR3 nucleotides read TGTGCCAGCAGCAAGGGGACAAGCGCAACTAATGAAAAACTGTTTTTT. The chain couples TRBV11-2 to TRBJ1-4, with a possible D match to TRBD1 (6 bases). This CDR3 is 16 amino acids long. CDR1 and CDR2 (germline): SGHAT, FQNNGV. The germline V and J ends were trimmed by 5 bases and 0 bases, with 13 bases remaining between them.

The chain has TRBV9 and TRBJ2-2; D may be TRBD2 (6 bases). V was cut by 6 bases and J by 3 bases, with 15 bases left in between. The CDR3 has 15 amino acids. Germline lookup yields CDR1 SGDLS and CDR2 YYNGEE. The CDR3 is CASTISGVDTGELFF. CDR3 sequence (DNA): TGTGCCAGCACCATATCGGGGGTAGACACCGGGGAGCTGTTTTTT.